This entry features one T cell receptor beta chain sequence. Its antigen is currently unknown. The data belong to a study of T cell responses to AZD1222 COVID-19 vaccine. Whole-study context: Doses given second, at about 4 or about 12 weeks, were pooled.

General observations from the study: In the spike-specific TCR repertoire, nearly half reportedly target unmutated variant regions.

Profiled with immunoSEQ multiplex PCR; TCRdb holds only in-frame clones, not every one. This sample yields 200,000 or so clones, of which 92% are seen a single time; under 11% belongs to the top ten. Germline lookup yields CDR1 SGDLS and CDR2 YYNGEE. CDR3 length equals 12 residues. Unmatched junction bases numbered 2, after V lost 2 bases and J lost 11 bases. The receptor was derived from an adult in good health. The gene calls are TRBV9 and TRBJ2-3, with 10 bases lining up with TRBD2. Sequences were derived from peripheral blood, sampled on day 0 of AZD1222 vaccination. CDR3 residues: CASSVLAGEQYF. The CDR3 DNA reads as TGTGCCAGCAGCGTTCTAGCGGGAGAGCAGTATTTT.